The 26 T cell receptor beta chains presented below share a single source sample, sequenced in a study of T cell responses to AZD1222 COVID-19 vaccine. Assay: immunoSEQ multiplex PCR; the TCRdb copy retains only in-frame clones and omits some. The sample contains roughly 150,000 clones, about 93% of which appear only once. This specimen consisted of peripheral blood, obtained on day 0 of AZD1222 vaccination. These receptors were collected from an adult in good health.

The chain recombines TRBV28 with TRBJ1-5; D is unclear. CDR1 and CDR2 (germline): MDHEN, SYDVKM. The CDR3 extends over 13 amino acids. Between the trimmed V and J ends, which lost 2 bases and 2 bases, there was a span of 4 bases. CDR3 sequence: CASSLNRNQPQHF. The CDR3, as DNA: TGTGCCAGCAGTTTAAACCGCAATCAGCCCCAGCATTTT. Full variable domain (missing parts from reference TRBV28 and TRBJ1-5): DVKVTQSSRYLVKRTGEKVFLECVQDMDHENMFWYRQDPGLGLRLIYFSYDVKMKEKGDIPEGYSVSREKKERFSLILESASTNQTSMYLCASSLNRNQPQHFGDGTRLSIL.

This clone was recorded once. This rearrangement joins TRBV4-3 to TRBJ1-3; D remains ambiguous. Trimming removed 1 base from V and 3 bases from J, with 7 bases in between. Germline V gene sequence: CDR1 LGHNA, CDR2 YSLEER. This CDR3 spans 14 amino acids. As DNA, the CDR3 is TGCGCCAGCAGCCAAGTAGTAGGTGGAAACACCATATATTTT. It is translated as CASSQVVGGNTIYF.

V usage is TRBV19 and J usage is TRBJ1-1; D might be TRBD1 (5 bases). The CDR3 contains 14 residues. CDR1 is LNHDA, CDR2 SQIVND, per germline (reference sequence). V lost 3 bases, J lost 4 bases, and 12 bases lay in between. CDR3 region: CASSIIFGGTEAFF. CDR3 DNA: TGTGCCAGTAGTATTATTTTCGGGGGCACTGAAGCTTTCTTT. Supplemented by reference TRBV19 and TRBJ1-1, the full variable domain reads DGGITQSPKYLFRKEGQNVTLSCEQNLNHDAMYWYRQDPGQGLRLIYYSQIVNDFQKGDIAEGYSVSREKKESFPLTVTSAQKNPTAFYLCASSIIFGGTEAFFGQGTRLTVV.

V is TRBV21-1 and J is TRBJ2-1; the table's TRBD2 call for D was not verified on the DNA. TRBV21-1 is deemed a pseudogene. The CDR3 consists of 18 residues. CDR3 region: CASSPTGATLAGELEQFF. DNA of the CDR3: TGTGCCAGCAGCCCGACAGGGGCCACACTAGCGGGGGAGCTGGAGCAGTTCTTC.

The CDR3 protein is CASSYSTWTGEAFF. The CDR3 nucleotides are TGTGCCAGCAGTTACTCGACCTGGACAGGGGAAGCTTTCTTT. This chain links TRBV6-5 with TRBJ1-1, with TRBD1 matching 8 bases. The CDR3 extends over 14 amino acids. Germline-derived CDR1 and CDR2 are MNHEY and SVGAGI. V shed 0 bases and J 8 bases; nucleotides not matched to a gene: 5.

The V call is TRBV19, the J call TRBJ1-5; D unresolved. Germline V CDR1 and CDR2: LNHDA, SQIVND (reference sequence). Trimming removed 6 bases at V and 3 bases at J, with 12 bases between. This CDR3 comprises 14 residues. CDR3 loop: CASSPDLNNQPQHF. The CDR3 DNA is TGTGCCAGTAGCCCGGACTTAAACAATCAGCCCCAGCATTTT. The whole variable domain, remainder taken from reference TRBV19 and TRBJ1-5, is DGGITQSPKYLFRKEGQNVTLSCEQNLNHDAMYWYRQDPGQGLRLIYYSQIVNDFQKGDIAEGYSVSREKKESFPLTVTSAQKNPTAFYLCASSPDLNNQPQHFGDGTRLSIL.

J is TRBJ1-1 and V is TRBV6-5, with D maybe TRBD1 (5 bases). Germline-derived CDR1 and CDR2 are MNHEY and SVGAGI. The V end was cut by 7 bases, the J end by 7 bases, with 16 bases between. This CDR3 region has 13 residues. Here the CDR3 reads CASTPTEYLEAFF. As DNA, the CDR3 is TGTGCCAGCACACCGACAGAGTATCTTGAAGCTTTCTTT.

This clone was found once. This chain joins TRBV19 and TRBJ1-1; D unresolved. The germline V gene encodes CDR1 LNHDA and CDR2 SQIVND (reference sequence). CDR3 size: 13 residues. V lost 1 base to trimming and J lost 6 bases, with 9 bases between them. CDR3 nucleotides: TGTGCCAGTAGTATAGGGGCTAGGGCTGAAGCTTTCTTT. This sequence encodes CASSIGARAEAFF.

J is TRBJ1-4 and V is TRBV5-4; D is possibly TRBD1 (6 bases). V was pared by 1 base and J by 5 bases, with 18 bases between. In germline, CDR1 is SGHNT, CDR2 YYREEE (reference sequence). The CDR3 is 17 amino acids. The CDR3 here is CASSLSPRGGRNEKLFF. The DNA for the CDR3 is TGTGCCAGCAGCTTGTCCCCCAGGGGAGGAAGGAATGAAAAACTGTTTTTT.

The rearrangement joins TRBV12-3 or TRBV12-4 to TRBJ1-6; D not resolved. CDR3 length: 12 residues. V lost 3 bases and J 10 bases, leaving 7 bases between the germline ends. The CDR3 region has the DNA TGTGCCAGCAGTTTTGGTCAGTCACCCCTCCACTTT. Protein: CASSFGQSPLHF.

The chain recombines TRBV7-2 with TRBJ2-1; 13 nucleotides line up with TRBD2. This CDR3 contains 17 residues. V trimming: 1 base; J trimming: 8 bases; junction bases outside the gene matches: 8. The V gene's germline CDR1 is SGHTA and CDR2 FQGNSA. In DNA, the CDR3 is TGTGCCAGCAGCTTAGAGGTACTAGCGGGGGGGCCGCATGAGCAGTTCTTC. Residues: CASSLEVLAGGPHEQFF.

J is TRBJ2-1 and V is TRBV15, with no clear D. This CDR3 contains 12 residues. From germline, CDR1 is LNHNV and CDR2 YYDKDF (reference sequence). Trimming cost V 5 bases and J 5 bases, with 7 bases left between them. CDR3 nucleotides: TGTGCCACCAGCTATTCTGACAATGAGCAGTTCTTC. Residues: CATSYSDNEQFF.

This chain connects TRBV3-1 (or the pseudogene TRBV3-2) to TRBJ2-1, with TRBD1 identical over 7 bases. Germline assignment: CDR1 LGHDT and CDR2 YNNKEL (reference sequence). CDR3 length: 19 amino acids. V trimming: 6 bases; J trimming: 0 bases; junction bases outside the gene matches: 17. The DNA for the CDR3 is TGTGCCAGCAGTCGCCGGACAGGCGATGTTCTAAGCTCCTACAATGAGCAGTTCTTC. This gives the protein CASSRRTGDVLSSYNEQFF.

The gene calls are TRBV7-9 and TRBJ1-1; D call uncertain. From germline, CDR1 is SEHNR and CDR2 FQNEAQ (reference sequence). V gave up 3 bases and J gave up 0 bases, with 8 bases separating them. CDR3 size: 14 residues. The CDR3 region has the DNA TGTGCCAGCAGCTTTGGGCAGTTGAACACTGAAGCTTTCTTT. Encoded protein: CASSFGQLNTEAFF.

This chain connects TRBV5-4 to TRBJ2-5; D gene ambiguous. The CDR3 totals 12 residues. The ends were cut back, 4 bases at V and 7 bases at J, with 11 bases in the middle. Germline lookup yields CDR1 SGHNT and CDR2 YYREEE (reference sequence). CDR3 bases: TGTGCCAGCAGCAGGGCCTCGGCGACCCAGTACTTC. This translates into CASSRASATQYF.

This clone was seen just once. This sequence joins TRBV10-3 and TRBJ1-1; no reliable D call. Germline V gives CDR1 ENHRY, CDR2 SYGVKD. The CDR3 runs 16 residues. Deletions cut 0 bases from V and 5 bases from J, with 16 bases between. This CDR3 reads CAISESSGGKGTEAFF. CDR3 nucleotide sequence: TGTGCCATCAGTGAGTCGAGCGGAGGGAAAGGGACTGAAGCTTTCTTT.

The chain links TRBV19 to TRBJ1-1; D not certain. CDR3 size: 15 residues. CDR1 is LNHDA and CDR2 is SQIVND in the germline V gene (reference sequence). The V gene lost 7 bases and the J gene lost 1 base, with 16 bases spanning the gap. The CDR3 DNA sequence: TGTGCCAGTACCCTGGAGGTTTACACGAACACTGAAGCTTTCTTT. Translation: CASTLEVYTNTEAFF.

This clone was picked up one time. The chain recombines TRBV20-1 with TRBJ2-5; D remains unclear. This CDR3 is built from 10 residues. Germline CDR1 reads DFQATT; CDR2 reads SNEGSKA (reference sequence). Trimming removed 6 bases from V and 5 bases from J, with 7 bases in between. DNA for the CDR3: TGCAGTGCAAAGAAGGAGACCCAGTACTTC. The encoded protein is CSAKKETQYF.

A single count supports this clone. The rearrangement joins TRBV7-8 to TRBJ1-2, with 7 bases matching TRBD1. In germline, CDR1 is SGHVS, CDR2 FQNEAQ. This CDR3 is built from 17 residues. V was pared by 6 bases and J by 6 bases, with 19 bases of the junction left unmatched. In DNA, the CDR3 is TGTGCCAGCAGTCAACAGCCCACAGGGGATGGGTTGGATGGCTACACCTTC. Its translation is CASSQQPTGDGLDGYTF. Full variable domain (missing parts from reference TRBV7-8 and TRBJ1-2): GAGVSQSPRYKVAKRGQDVALRCDPISGHVSLFWYQQALGQGPEFLTYFQNEAQLDKSGLPSDRFFAERPEGSVSTLKIQRTQQEDSAVYLCASSQQPTGDGLDGYTFGSGTRLTVV.

The chain carries TRBV28 and TRBJ1-3; D remains unclear. Trimming took 6 bases from V and 0 from J, leaving 6 bases between them. The CDR3 extends over 13 amino acids. The germline V gene has CDR1 MDHEN and CDR2 SYDVKM. CDR3 loop: CASSWASGNTIYF. The CDR3 bases are TGTGCCAGCAGCTGGGCCTCTGGAAACACCATATATTTT.

Remarks on this clone: Other DNA variants within this sample encode the same CDR3. This chain connects TRBV5-4 to TRBJ1-1; possibly TRBD1 for D (5 bases). Looked up from germline, CDR1 is SGHNT and CDR2 is YYREEE (reference sequence). The V end lost 1 base, the J end lost 4 bases, and 8 bases lay between the germline ends. The CDR3 loop spans 13 amino acids. The CDR3 nucleotides are TGTGCCAGCAGCTTGACAGGCGGCACTGAAGCTTTCTTT. This codes for CASSLTGGTEAFF.

This chain joins TRBV3-1 (or the pseudogene TRBV3-2) and TRBJ1-6; no reliable D call. Trimming shortened V by 8 bases and J by 7 bases, and 12 bases separated the two germline ends. This CDR3 spans 13 amino acids. The germline V gene has CDR1 LGHDT and CDR2 YNNKEL (reference sequence). The CDR3: CASGVGGNSPLHF. In DNA, the CDR3 is TGTGCCAGCGGGGTGGGTGGGAATTCACCCCTCCACTTT.

This sequence joins TRBV29-1 and TRBJ2-1; 14 bases match TRBD2. V was pared by 7 bases and J by 9 bases, with 5 bases of the junction left unmatched. The CDR3 length is 13 residues. Germline V lookup: CDR1 SQVTM, CDR2 ANQGSEA. The CDR3 is CSAKGTSGGEQFF. The CDR3 nucleotides read TGCAGCGCCAAAGGGACTAGCGGGGGTGAGCAGTTCTTC.

This clone was detected once. The chain joins TRBV6-2 or TRBV6-3 to TRBJ1-5; no definite D call. Germline CDR1 reads MNHEY; CDR2 reads SVGEGT. The CDR3 loop spans 18 amino acids. V shed 4 bases and J shed 0 bases, with 19 bases lying between them. The CDR3 here is CASSSFWSWTYSNQPQHF. CDR3 coding DNA: TGTGCCAGCAGTTCCTTTTGGTCGTGGACCTATAGCAATCAGCCCCAGCATTTT.

The chain has TRBV10-3 and TRBJ1-1; D unresolved. The CDR3 runs to 15 residues. V was shortened by 0 bases and J by 4 bases, with 12 bases between the two germline ends. The germline V gene has CDR1 ENHRY and CDR2 SYGVKD. The CDR3 DNA reads TGTGCCATCAGTGAGTCACGGGTTGGGTTCACTGAAGCTTTCTTT. It encodes CAISESRVGFTEAFF.

This chain uses TRBV7-9 with TRBJ1-2; 9 nucleotides align to TRBD1. V gave up 0 bases and J gave up 7 bases; unmatched junction bases: 9. This CDR3 spans 16 amino acids. Germline assignment: CDR1 SEHNR and CDR2 FQNEAQ (reference sequence). The CDR3 protein is CASSLALPTGGIGYTF. The CDR3 DNA reads as TGTGCCAGCAGCTTAGCGCTTCCGACAGGGGGTATTGGCTACACCTTC.